The 20 T cell receptor beta chains reported below all come from one sample, sequenced in a study of blood T cells in healthy people across ages (dated by TCRdb to 2015 to 2017). Receptor amplification or capture employed 5' RACE. The reads were generated on an Illumina HiSeq 2500. A second PCR of 7 to 11 cycles was performed with a sample-barcoded 5' primer and a J-beta primer mix. In-frame beta chains were kept once TCRdb had trimmed the public reads at Q25 with fastp and called clones with MiXCR. Identical CDR3 proteins give one entry, which carries the most common genes and DNA. Across this sample there are about 630,000 distinct CDR3 sequences, with more than 20% seen only once. The top ten constitute roughly 3.7% of the sample. Material: blood. These receptors were obtained from a man aged 65 to 85 in good health.

About this clonotype itself: Being one base from a much bigger clone, this may be a read error. J is TRBJ2-7 and V is TRBV28, with D possibly matching TRBD2 (6 bases). The CDR3 runs to 15 residues. Germline V gives CDR1 MDHEN, CDR2 SYDVKM. The CDR3 DNA is TGTGCCAGCAGTTTAGCCCAAAACTCGGGGACTGAGCTGTACTTC. It translates to CASSLAQNSGTELYF.

J is TRBJ1-4 and V is TRBV28, with a possible D match to TRBD1 (6 bases). The V end lost 6 bases, the J end lost 5 bases, and 13 bases lay between the germline ends. The length of the CDR3 is 14 residues. Germline V gives CDR1 MDHEN, CDR2 SYDVKM. The CDR3 sequence: CASRIQGPNEKLFF. In nucleotides, the CDR3 is TGTGCCAGCAGAATACAGGGCCCAAATGAAAAACTGTTTTTT.

This clonotype was counted a few times. This chain links TRBV5-1 with TRBJ1-3, with 11 bases fitting TRBD1. The CDR3 covers 15 residues. The V segment lost 4 bases and the J segment 8 bases; nucleotides outside the gene matches: 8. Germline-derived CDR1 and CDR2 are SGHRS and YFSETQ. CDR3 region: CASSDGQGARDTIYF. The CDR3 DNA is TGCGCCAGCAGCGACGGACAGGGGGCGCGGGACACCATATATTTT.

This clonotype was observed a few times. This rearrangement joins TRBV6-1 to TRBJ1-5; unclear D gene. The CDR3 is 12 amino acids. The V gene's germline CDR1 is MNHNS and CDR2 SASEGT. The V end lost 1 base, the J end lost 9 bases, and 7 bases lay between the germline ends. DNA for the CDR3: TGTGCCAGCAGTGAAGGCCGTGGGCCCCAGCATTTT. Its translation: CASSEGRGPQHF.

The chain combines TRBV29-1 with TRBJ2-1; weak D call: TRBD2 (6 bases). Between the trimmed V and J ends, which lost 1 base and 5 bases, there was a span of 12 bases. This CDR3 is 14 amino acids long. Germline lookup yields CDR1 SQVTM and CDR2 ANQGSEA. The CDR3 region has the DNA TGCAGCGTTGAAGCTAGCGAGAGGGACAATGAGCAGTTCTTC. Encoded protein: CSVEASERDNEQFF.

This clonotype was counted a few times. V usage is TRBV7-3 and J usage is TRBJ2-1; D is uncertain. V lost 5 bases, J lost 7 bases, and 12 bases lay in between. The CDR3 spans 13 residues. Germline V gene sequence: CDR1 SGHTA, CDR2 FQGTGA. CDR3 region: CASSPRHDNEQFF. The CDR3 nucleotides are TGTGCCAGCAGCCCCCGGCACGATAATGAGCAGTTCTTC.

This clonotype is a singleton in its sample. With a much larger clone just one base away, this may be a read error. The chain uses TRBV20-1 and TRBJ1-2, with D possibly being TRBD1 (5 bases). V was clipped by 3 bases and J by 0 bases, with 14 bases between them. The germline CDR1 and CDR2 sequences are DFQATT and SNEGSKA (reference sequence). This CDR3 has 15 residues. CDR3 coding DNA: TGCAGTGCTAGTGCGCCTCGGGGGGCTAACTATGGCTACACCTTC. Its translation: CSASAPRGANYGYTF.

In its sample, this clonotype was seen many times. The CDR3 sequence is CASRDLQGEQFF. The CDR3 bases are TGTGCCAGCAGGGATTTGCAGGGTGAGCAGTTCTTC. The chain uses TRBV6-5 and TRBJ2-1, with D tentatively TRBD1 (5 bases). The length of the CDR3 is 12 residues. Germline V gene data show CDR1 as MNHEY and CDR2 as SVGAGI. The germline V and J ends were trimmed by 6 bases and 9 bases, with 12 bases remaining between them.

The chain employs TRBV9 and TRBJ2-3, with D uncertain. Trimming took 2 bases from V and 6 from J, leaving 10 bases between them. Germline CDR1 and CDR2: SGDLS and YYNGEE. The length of the CDR3 is 13 residues. DNA for the CDR3: TGTGCCAGCAGCGTCTTTTCCGGGGATACGCAGTATTTT. Residues: CASSVFSGDTQYF.

The genes are TRBV4-1 and TRBJ2-7; tentative D call: TRBD1 (5 bases). The DNA end favors TRBJ2-5, so the J call may be wrong. The germline CDR1 and CDR2 sequences are MGHRA and YSYEKL. The CDR3 length is 13 residues. CDR3 sequence reads: CASSQQGVGTQYF. The CDR3 nucleotides read TGCGCCAGCAGCCAACAGGGTGTTGGGACCCAGTACTTC.

The CDR3 bases are TGTGCCAGCAGCTTCGGACTATTCCGGTACAATGAGCAGTTCTTC. Amino acids: CASSFGLFRYNEQFF. The chain carries TRBV7-9 and TRBJ2-1; weak D call: TRBD2 (6 bases). Trimming removed 3 bases from V and 4 bases from J, with 13 bases in between. The CDR3 runs to 15 residues. CDR1 and CDR2 (germline): SEHNR, FQNEAQ (reference sequence).

This clonotype was detected only a few times. This may be a read error, as it is one base from a much larger clone. The CDR3 spells CASSLEAGVRGDTQYF. CDR3 DNA sequence: TGTGCCAGCAGCTTAGAAGCGGGAGTACGTGGAGATACGCAGTATTTT. This rearrangement joins TRBV7-3 to TRBJ2-3; 8 nucleotides align to TRBD2. V lost 2 bases, J lost 5 bases, and 9 bases stayed unmatched. Germline CDR1 and CDR2: SGHTA and FQGTGA. This CDR3 region has 16 residues.

This clonotype was seen more than once but under ten times. Here the CDR3 reads CSARGRPADYSYNEQFF. The CDR3 nucleotides are TGCAGTGCTAGGGGCCGCCCGGCGGACTACTCCTACAATGAGCAGTTCTTC. The chain uses TRBV20-1 and TRBJ2-1; possible D gene TRBD2, 6 bases. Germline CDR1 and CDR2: DFQATT and SNEGSKA (reference sequence). The CDR3 loop spans 17 amino acids. Trimming removed 3 bases at V and 0 bases at J, with 18 bases between.

There are a few counts of this clonotype. This rearrangement joins TRBV3-1 to TRBJ2-3, with D maybe TRBD1 (6 bases). V shed 4 bases and J shed 3 bases, with 14 bases lying between them. Per germline, CDR1 LGHDT and CDR2 YNNKEL (reference sequence). This CDR3 region has 15 residues. This CDR3 is CASSLRDIGTDTQYF. CDR3 nucleotide sequence: TGTGCCAGCAGCCTCCGGGACATAGGAACAGATACGCAGTATTTT.

In the case of this clonotype: This may arise from a read error, as a much more abundant clone is one base away. The chain uses TRBV29-1 and TRBJ2-2, with D perhaps matching TRBD2 (5 bases). Germline V gives CDR1 SQVTM, CDR2 ANQGSEA. The CDR3 covers 15 residues. The CDR3 DNA reads as TGCAGCGTAAATTATGCGGGCTCGAACACCGGGGAGCTGTCTTTT. Amino acid sequence: CSVNYAGSNTGELSF.

This clonotype was seen only a few times. V and J are TRBV20-1 and TRBJ1-1; D not certain. The germline gives CDR1 DFQATT, CDR2 SNEGSKA (reference sequence). V dropped 0 bases and J dropped 7 bases, with 3 bases sitting between them. The CDR3 runs 10 residues. DNA of the CDR3: TGCAGTGCTAGAGACGGTGAAGCTTTCTTT. Its translation is CSARDGEAFF.

The table lists this clonotype with a few counts. The V and J genes are TRBV7-8 and TRBJ2-5, with 9 bases that match TRBD1. This CDR3 has 15 amino acids. Germline lookup yields CDR1 SGHVS and CDR2 FQNEAQ. V dropped 4 bases and J dropped 2; count of bases not matched to a gene: 5. CDR3 residues: CASSWTTGGQETQYF. CDR3 sequence (DNA): TGTGCCAGCAGCTGGACGACAGGGGGTCAAGAGACCCAGTACTTC.

On this clonotype itself: Germline is not matched at one junction end, which may reflect a read error. The V call is TRBV19, the J call TRBJ1-2, with D maybe TRBD1 (5 bases). CDR3 size: 13 residues. Germline V gene sequence: CDR1 LNHDA, CDR2 SQIVND (reference sequence). The CDR3 region is CASSKQVTNGYTF. As DNA, the CDR3 is TGTGCAAGTAGTAAACAGGTCACTAATGGCTACACCTTC. Full variable domain (missing parts from reference TRBV19 and TRBJ1-2): DGGITQSPKYLFRKEGQNVTLSCEQNLNHDAMYWYRQDPGQGLRLIYYSQIVNDFQKGDIAEGYSVSREKKESFPLTVTSAQKNPTAFYLCASSKQVTNGYTFGSGTRLTVV.

The rearrangement uses TRBV6-1 and TRBJ2-1, with a possible D match to TRBD2 (7 bases). Germline assignment: CDR1 MNHNS and CDR2 SASEGT. The CDR3 extends over 17 amino acids. V shed 3 bases and J shed 0 bases, with 15 bases lying between them. The CDR3 protein is CASSDGGGGGSYNEQFF. The CDR3 nucleotides are TGTGCCAGCAGTGATGGGGGCGGGGGTGGCTCCTACAATGAGCAGTTCTTC.

The chain joins TRBV5-1 to TRBJ1-2, with D possibly being TRBD1 (5 bases). The CDR3 covers 14 residues. The germline V and J ends were trimmed by 0 bases and 5 bases, with 11 bases remaining between them. The germline gives CDR1 SGHRS, CDR2 YFSETQ. The CDR3 region is CASSLEQAAYGYTF. For the CDR3, the DNA is TGCGCCAGCAGCTTGGAACAGGCGGCTTATGGCTACACCTTC.